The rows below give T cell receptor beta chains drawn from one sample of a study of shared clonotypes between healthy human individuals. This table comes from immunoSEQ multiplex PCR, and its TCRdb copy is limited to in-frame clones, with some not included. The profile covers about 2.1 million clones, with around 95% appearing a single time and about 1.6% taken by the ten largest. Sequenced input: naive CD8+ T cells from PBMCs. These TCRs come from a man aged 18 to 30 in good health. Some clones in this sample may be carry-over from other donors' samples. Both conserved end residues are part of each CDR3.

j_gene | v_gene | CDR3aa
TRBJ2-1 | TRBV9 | CASSAGTGVYEQFF
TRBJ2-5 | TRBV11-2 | CASSRIRGQETQYF
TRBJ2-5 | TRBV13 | CASSRPTDGETQYF
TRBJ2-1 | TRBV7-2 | CASSLVPGLAGDNEQFF
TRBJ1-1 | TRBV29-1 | CSAPNGRGEAFF
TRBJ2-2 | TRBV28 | CASKAAGYTGELFF
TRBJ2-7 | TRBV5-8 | CASSPGVGDSYEQYF
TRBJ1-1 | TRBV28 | CASSQQGGSTEAFF
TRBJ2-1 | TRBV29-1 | CSASVGGSSYNEQFF
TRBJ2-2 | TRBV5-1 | CASSPSTRSGELFF
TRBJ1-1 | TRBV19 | CASSIGRRGGTEAFF
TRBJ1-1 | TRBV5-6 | CASSPAGDRGIRPEAFF
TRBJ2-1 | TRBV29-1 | CSVVRLAGTGEQFF
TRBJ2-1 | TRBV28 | CASNNLAVEGPYNEQFF